This TCR beta chain was captured by sequencing in a study of cytomegalovirus exposure and HLA in healthy donors. Study results and limitations: Researchers catalogued approximately 170 TCR beta chains as cytomegalovirus-associated.

The CDR3 is 15 amino acids. With 5 bases clipped from V and 1 base from J, the junction kept 7 bases outside the gene matches. Germline V lookup: CDR1 SGHNT, CDR2 YENEEA. It was with 60 Vbeta and 13 Jbeta primers that the PCR ran. Assay: immunoSEQ multiplex PCR; the TCRdb copy retains only in-frame clones and omits some. The sample carries roughly 150,000 clones, 82% recorded once. Points on this clone: Its antigen is not identified.

Material: PBMCs. The rearrangement links TRBV11-3 to TRBJ1-1; 7 bases map to TRBD1. The receptor was isolated from a woman between 45 and 65 years old in good health and CMV-seropositive. CDR3 nucleotide sequence: TGTGCCAGCAGCCGCGCGACAGGGAAGAACACTGAAGCTTTCTTT. It specifies CASSRATGKNTEAFF.